The 4 T cell receptor beta chains below come from one sample, sequenced in a study of blood T cell repertoires in COVID-19. Libraries were prepared by immunoSEQ multiplex PCR; TCRdb keeps only in-frame clonotypes and omits some of them. The sample yields over 100,000 clones, 80% to 85% seen once. The material sequenced was peripheral blood. Receptors were obtained from a woman aged 65 to 85 with acute or convalescent COVID-19.

V usage is TRBV19 and J usage is TRBJ1-1; D may be TRBD1 (5 bases). The CDR3 is made up of 16 amino acids. Germline CDR1 reads LNHDA; CDR2 reads SQIVND (reference sequence). V was cut by 3 bases and J by 1 base, with 15 bases left in between. CDR3 region: CASSIGIQAWNTEAFF. For the CDR3, the DNA is TGTGCCAGTAGTATTGGAATACAGGCCTGGAACACTGAAGCTTTCTTT.

The DNA of the CDR3 is TGTGCCTGGAGTCGTCGTGCGGGAGAAGCAGATACGCAGTATTTT. As protein: CAWSRRAGEADTQYF. The rearrangement joins TRBV30 to TRBJ2-3; 7 bases line up with TRBD2. The CDR3 has 15 residues. Trimming at V came to 2 bases and at J to 4 bases, leaving 9 bases not matched to a gene. The germline V gene has CDR1 GTSNPN and CDR2 SVGIG (reference sequence).

The V call is TRBV24-1, the J call TRBJ2-2; 10 nucleotides agree with TRBD1. Germline assignment: CDR1 KGHDR and CDR2 SFDVKD. The V segment lost 9 bases and the J segment 7 bases; nucleotides outside the gene matches: 10. This CDR3 comprises 15 residues. The CDR3 nucleotides read TGTGCCACCTCCCGACAGGGGGCTGTGAACGGGGAGCTGTTTTTT. It codes for CATSRQGAVNGELFF.

V and J are TRBV5-1 and TRBJ2-5; 11 bases line up with TRBD2. V lost 0 bases, J lost 1 base, and 2 bases stayed unmatched. Germline V gives CDR1 SGHRS, CDR2 YFSETQ. The CDR3 spans 16 residues. CDR3 region: CASSLGTSGFQETQYF. In DNA form, the CDR3 reads TGCGCCAGCAGCTTGGGGACTAGCGGGTTCCAAGAGACCCAGTACTTC.